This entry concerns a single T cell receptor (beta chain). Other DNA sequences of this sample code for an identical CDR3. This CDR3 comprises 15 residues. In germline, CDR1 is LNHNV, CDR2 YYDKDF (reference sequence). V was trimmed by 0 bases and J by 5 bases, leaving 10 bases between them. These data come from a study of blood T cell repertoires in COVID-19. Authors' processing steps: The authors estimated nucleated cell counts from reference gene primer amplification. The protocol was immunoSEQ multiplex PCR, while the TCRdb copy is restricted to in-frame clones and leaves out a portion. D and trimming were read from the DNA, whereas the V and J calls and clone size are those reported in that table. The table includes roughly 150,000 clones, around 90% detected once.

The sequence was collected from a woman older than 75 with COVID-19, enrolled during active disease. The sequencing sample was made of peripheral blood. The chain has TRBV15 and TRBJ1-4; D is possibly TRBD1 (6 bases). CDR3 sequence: CATSRDPGANEKLFF. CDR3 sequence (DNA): TGTGCCACCAGCAGAGATCCAGGGGCAAATGAAAAACTGTTTTTT.